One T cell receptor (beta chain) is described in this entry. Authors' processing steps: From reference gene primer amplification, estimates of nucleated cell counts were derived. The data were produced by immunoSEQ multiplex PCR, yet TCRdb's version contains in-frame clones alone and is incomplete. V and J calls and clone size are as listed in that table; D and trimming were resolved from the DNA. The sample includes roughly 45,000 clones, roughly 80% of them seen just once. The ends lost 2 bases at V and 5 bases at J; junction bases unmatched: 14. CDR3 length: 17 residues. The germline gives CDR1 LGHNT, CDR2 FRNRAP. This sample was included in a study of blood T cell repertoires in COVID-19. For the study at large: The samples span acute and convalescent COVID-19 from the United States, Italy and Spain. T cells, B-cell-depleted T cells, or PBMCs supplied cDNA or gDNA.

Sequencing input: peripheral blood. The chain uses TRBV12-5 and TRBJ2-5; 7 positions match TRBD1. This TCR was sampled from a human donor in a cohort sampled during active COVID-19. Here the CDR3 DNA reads TGTGCTAGTGGTTTGTTCCAGGGGCAGGGGGTAGCGGAGACCCAGTACTTC. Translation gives CASGLFQGQGVAETQYF.